The 23 T cell receptor beta chains presented below share a single source sample, sequenced in a study of CD8 T cells in Susac syndrome. Random hexamers were used to reverse transcribe the RNA input (about 0.5 to 1 ug). TCRdb re-derived calls from the immunoSEQ multiplex PCR reads in MiXCR, one entry per CDR3 protein. Here the sample spans under 200,000 distinct CDR3 sequences, approximately 94% being singletons. The source material was CD4+ T cells from PBMCs. These receptors all stem from a human donor in good health.

This clonotype was seen a handful of times. V is TRBV5-6 and J is TRBJ2-7, with TRBD1 identical over 9 bases. The V segment lost 3 bases and the J segment 1 base; nucleotides outside the gene matches: 5. CDR1 is SGHDT, CDR2 YYEEEE, per germline. The length of the CDR3 is 15 residues. The CDR3 region is CASSSSGTGSYEQYF. The CDR3 DNA reads as TGTGCCAGCAGCTCATCCGGGACAGGGTCCTACGAGCAGTACTTC.

The rearrangement uses TRBV7-2 and TRBJ2-3; 11 bases are a match to TRBD2. Germline-derived CDR1 and CDR2 are SGHTA and FQGNSA. The CDR3 totals 18 residues. V lost 1 base and J lost 1; bases outside the gene matches: 7. CDR3 bases: TGTGCCAGCAGCTTAGGGGTAGCGGGGGGGCCCGGCACAGATACGCAGTATTTT. Translated: CASSLGVAGGPGTDTQYF. The full variable domain, completed using reference TRBV7-2 and TRBJ2-3, is GAGVSQSPSNKVTEKGKDVELRCDPISGHTALYWYRQSLGQGLEFLIYFQGNSAPDKSGLPSDRFSAERTGGSVSTLTIQRTQQEDSAVYLCASSLGVAGGPGTDTQYFGPGTRLTVL.

This chain connects TRBV5-1 to TRBJ2-3; tentatively, D is TRBD2 (7 bases). This CDR3 is 16 amino acids long. Per germline, CDR1 SGHRS and CDR2 YFSETQ. V lost 3 bases, J lost 7 bases, and 21 bases lay in between. CDR3 sequence (DNA): TGCGCCAGCAGCTCCCTATCAGGCGGGGGCAGAAATACGCAGTATTTT. Amino acid sequence: CASSSLSGGGRNTQYF.

The chain joins TRBV19 to TRBJ1-2, with 8 bases identical to TRBD1. This CDR3 is 13 amino acids long. The J segment lost 7 bases and the V segment lost 7 bases, leaving 8 bases of the junction unmatched. Germline values: CDR1 LNHDA, CDR2 SQIVND (reference sequence). The CDR3 is CASNTRTGLGYTF. CDR3 nucleotide sequence: TGTGCCAGTAATACCAGGACAGGGCTTGGCTACACCTTC. The whole variable domain, remainder taken from reference TRBV19 and TRBJ1-2, is DGGITQSPKYLFRKEGQNVTLSCEQNLNHDAMYWYRQDPGQGLRLIYYSQIVNDFQKGDIAEGYSVSREKKESFPLTVTSAQKNPTAFYLCASNTRTGLGYTFGSGTRLTVV.

The chain joins TRBV15 to TRBJ2-7, with D unresolved. CDR1 is LNHNV and CDR2 is YYDKDF in the germline V gene (reference sequence). V was clipped by 0 bases and J by 1 base, with 10 bases between them. The CDR3 is 15 residues long. The CDR3 DNA sequence: TGTGCCACCAGCAGAGATCGTCCAGCTTCCTACGAGCAGTACTTC. This gives the protein CATSRDRPASYEQYF.

The chain is built from TRBV3-1 and TRBJ2-1; the match to TRBD2 covers 9 bases. The V and J ends lost 1 base and 9 bases, in that order; junction bases with no gene match: 7. CDR3 length: 15 residues. CDR1 and CDR2 from the germline V gene are LGHDT and YNNKEL (reference sequence). CDR3 nucleotides: TGTGCCAGCAGCCAAGTCGTGGCGGGGGGGGGTGAGCAGTTCTTC. Protein: CASSQVVAGGGEQFF.

This rearrangement joins TRBV29-1 to TRBJ1-4; a weak D match, TRBD1 (5 bases). CDR1 is SQVTM, CDR2 ANQGSEA, per germline. The ends were cut back, 1 base at V and 4 bases at J, with 10 bases in the middle. The CDR3 is 14 amino acids. CDR3 amino acids: CSVEVAGGNEKLFF. As DNA, the CDR3 is TGCAGCGTTGAAGTGGCCGGGGGTAATGAAAAACTGTTTTTT.

This sequence joins TRBV2 and TRBJ1-1, with D possibly matching TRBD1 (6 bases). Germline loops: CDR1 SNHLY, CDR2 FYNNEI. CDR3 length: 13 amino acids. Trimming stripped 6 bases from V and 5 bases from J, with 13 bases between. In DNA, the CDR3 is TGTGCCAGCAGACGGGGGCGATGGACTGAAGCTTTCTTT. Its translation is CASRRGRWTEAFF.

The chain employs TRBV7-8 and TRBJ2-7; maybe TRBD1 (5 bases). This CDR3 contains 14 residues. V was shortened by 3 bases and J by 4 bases, with 13 bases between the two germline ends. The germline V gene encodes CDR1 SGHVS and CDR2 FQNEAQ. Written as DNA, the CDR3 is TGTGCCAGCAGCTTGACAGTTGGACCTTACGAGCAGTACGTC. Translating gives CASSLTVGPYEQYV.

The V gene is TRBV9, the J gene TRBJ2-2; 8 positions agree with TRBD1. Losses at the gene ends were 0 bases for V and 2 bases for J; bases not matched to a gene: 3. The CDR3 is 16 amino acids. The germline V gene encodes CDR1 SGDLS and CDR2 YYNGEE. CDR3 bases: TGTGCCAGCAGCGTAGCTCAGGGGGCAAACACCGGGGAGCTGTTTTTT. Amino acid sequence: CASSVAQGANTGELFF.

The V gene is TRBV7-9, the J gene TRBJ2-3; TRBD2 is a possible D gene (6 bases). Germline loops: CDR1 SEHNR, CDR2 FQNEAQ (reference sequence). The CDR3 is 14 residues long. Trimming removed 2 bases from V and 3 bases from J, with 9 bases in between. The CDR3 sequence: CASSLWRETDTQYF. CDR3 coding DNA: TGTGCCAGCAGCTTATGGAGGGAAACAGATACGCAGTATTTT. The full variable domain, with the rest looked up from reference TRBV7-9 and TRBJ2-3, is DTGVSQNPRHKITKRGQNVTFRCDPISEHNRLYWYRQTLGQGPEFLTYFQNEAQLEKSRLLSDRFSAERPKGSFSTLEIQRTEQGDSAMYLCASSLWRETDTQYFGPGTRLTVL.

The chain has TRBV5-4 and TRBJ2-7, with 7 bases fitting TRBD1. Germline loops: CDR1 SGHNT, CDR2 YYREEE (reference sequence). The CDR3 loop spans 14 amino acids. The J segment lost 4 bases and the V segment lost 1 base, leaving 5 bases of the junction unmatched. This CDR3 is CASSLPGGIYEQYF. For the CDR3, the DNA is TGTGCCAGCAGCTTGCCAGGGGGAATTTACGAGCAGTACTTC.

The CDR3 DNA sequence: TGTGCCAGTAGTATAGGAGGTAAGGGGAATAGCAATCAGCCCCAGCATTTT. It encodes CASSIGGKGNSNQPQHF. The rearrangement uses TRBV19 and TRBJ1-5; possible D gene TRBD1, 5 bases. This CDR3 has 17 amino acids. Looked up from germline, CDR1 is LNHDA and CDR2 is SQIVND (reference sequence). Trimming left V 1 base short and J 0 bases short, with 13 bases between.

The V and J genes are TRBV7-9 and TRBJ2-7; perhaps TRBD2 as D (6 bases). Trimming shortened V by 4 bases and J by 2 bases, and 9 bases separated the two germline ends. The CDR3 runs to 13 residues. Germline V gene data show CDR1 as SEHNR and CDR2 as FQNEAQ (reference sequence). The CDR3: CASSWGGTYEQYF. CDR3 nucleotide sequence: TGTGCCAGCAGCTGGGGAGGTACCTACGAGCAGTACTTC.

The chain carries TRBV12-3 or TRBV12-4 and TRBJ1-6; D ambiguous. The CDR3 is 16 amino acids. With 7 bases removed from V and 3 bases from J, the gap between germline ends came to 16 bases. CDR3 loop: CASKYRMTNYNSPLHF. CDR3 coding DNA: TGTGCCAGCAAATACAGAATGACGAACTATAATTCACCCCTCCACTTT.

The rearrangement uses TRBV20-1 and TRBJ2-1, with 15 bases identical to TRBD2. This CDR3 region has 17 residues. Germline-derived CDR1 and CDR2 are DFQATT and SNEGSKA (reference sequence). Trimming cost V 6 bases and J 8 bases; bases outside gene matches: 14. This chain's CDR3 is CSALAQGLAGGIDEQFF. Written as DNA, the CDR3 is TGCAGTGCCCTAGCCCAGGGACTAGCGGGGGGCATCGATGAGCAGTTCTTC.

V is TRBV27 and J is TRBJ1-5; 9 nucleotides align to TRBD1. V was clipped by 2 bases and J by 2 bases; unmatched bases: 1. Looked up from germline, CDR1 is MNHEY and CDR2 is SMNVEV (reference sequence). The CDR3 consists of 15 residues. CDR3 sequence: CASSLRTGGNQPQHF. The CDR3 nucleotides are TGTGCCAGCAGTTTAAGGACAGGGGGCAATCAGCCCCAGCATTTT.

J is TRBJ2-5 and V is TRBV20-1; 12 bases agree with TRBD2. In germline, CDR1 is DFQATT, CDR2 SNEGSKA (reference sequence). The CDR3 extends over 14 amino acids. The J segment lost 5 bases and the V segment lost 6 bases, leaving 7 bases of the junction unmatched. The CDR3: CSAPSGGADETQYF. CDR3 DNA: TGCAGTGCGCCTAGCGGGGGGGCGGATGAGACCCAGTACTTC.

This clonotype has just one count. The V call is TRBV14, the J call TRBJ2-5; no clear D gene. The CDR3 is 13 amino acids. Trimming cost V 4 bases and J 5 bases, with 11 bases left between them. CDR1 is SGHDN, CDR2 FVKESK, per germline. The CDR3 region has the DNA TGTGCCAGCAGCCTCCCGAGTATCGAGACCCAGTACTTC. Protein sequence: CASSLPSIETQYF.

V and J are TRBV6-5 and TRBJ2-5, with D maybe TRBD2 (6 bases). V was shortened by 2 bases and J by 5 bases, with 18 bases between the two germline ends. The CDR3 is 16 amino acids. The germline gives CDR1 MNHEY, CDR2 SVGAGI. CDR3 amino acids: CASSYGRGKFGETQYF. CDR3 nucleotide sequence: TGTGCCAGCAGTTACGGGCGGGGTAAATTTGGGGAGACCCAGTACTTC.

The V and J genes are TRBV5-1 and TRBJ2-5, with D maybe TRBD1 (6 bases). Trimming pared 3 bases from V and 4 bases from J, leaving 10 bases between. Germline V gives CDR1 SGHRS, CDR2 YFSETQ. This CDR3 comprises 13 residues. CDR3 coding DNA: TGCGCCAGCAGCTCACAGGGTGCAGAGACCCAGTACTTC. It specifies CASSSQGAETQYF.

This sequence joins TRBV6-6 and TRBJ1-1; a weak D match, TRBD1 (6 bases). The CDR3 has 14 amino acids. The germline gives CDR1 MNHNY, CDR2 SVGAGI (reference sequence). Between the trimmed V and J ends, which lost 2 bases and 5 bases, there was a span of 12 bases. CDR3 region: CASSYGGGGTEAFF. DNA of the CDR3: TGTGCCAGCAGTTACGGGGGGGGCGGAACTGAAGCTTTCTTT.

This clonotype was detected a few times. This rearrangement joins TRBV5-4 to TRBJ2-2; the match to TRBD1 covers 9 bases. Germline assignment: CDR1 SGHNT and CDR2 YYREEE (reference sequence). The J segment lost 4 bases and the V segment lost 5 bases, leaving 3 bases of the junction unmatched. The CDR3 loop spans 14 amino acids. The CDR3 DNA reads as TGTGCCAGCAGTTTGACAGGGGGCACCGGGGAGCTGTTTTTT. Translating gives CASSLTGGTGELFF. The variable domain in full, completed from reference TRBV5-4 and TRBJ2-2, reads ETGVTQSPTHLIKTRGQQVTLRCSSQSGHNTVSWYQQALGQGPQFIFQYYREEENGRGNFPPRFSGLQFPNYSSELNVNALELDDSALYLCASSLTGGTGELFFGEGSRLTVL.